These 19 T cell receptor beta chains originate from one sample sequenced in a study of neurological immune-mediated disorders. TCRdb analysed the 5' RACE reads with MiXCR anew, one entry per CDR3 protein. The sample has just over 30,000 distinct CDR3 sequences, under 5% seen once. What was sequenced was CD4+ T cells from blood. The receptors here all came from a woman in her 40s in good health.

This clonotype appeared many times. The chain recombines TRBV20-1 with TRBJ2-3; the D is unclear. The CDR3 totals 12 residues. Trimming removed 3 bases from V and 4 bases from J, with 8 bases in between. The germline V gene has CDR1 DFQATT and CDR2 SNEGSKA (reference sequence). The CDR3 reads CSASRVSDTQYF. CDR3 sequence (DNA): TGCAGTGCTAGCCGGGTCTCAGATACGCAGTATTTT.

Many counts were recorded for this clonotype. V gene TRBV12-3 or TRBV12-4 combines with J gene TRBJ2-3, with 10 bases identical to TRBD2. The CDR3 sequence is 15 residues long. J gave up 6 bases and V 3 bases, and 6 bases lay outside the gene matches. The CDR3 region is CASSFGEREGDTQYF. CDR3 nucleotides: TGTGCCAGCAGTTTTGGAGAGCGGGAGGGGGATACGCAGTATTTT.

This clonotype was seen ten or more times. The V and J genes are TRBV12-3 or TRBV12-4 and TRBJ1-3; 9 bases line up with TRBD1. V lost 3 bases, J lost 3 bases, and 6 bases stayed unmatched. The CDR3 consists of 16 residues. The CDR3 DNA reads as TGTGCCAGCAGTTTTCCACAGGGGGCATATGGAAACACCATATATTTT. Protein product: CASSFPQGAYGNTIYF.

In its sample, this clonotype was seen many times. The CDR3 here is CASSAKGRREGYNEQFF. The CDR3 DNA reads as TGTGCCAGCAGCGCAAAAGGGAGGAGGGAGGGGTACAATGAGCAGTTCTTC. This sequence joins TRBV9 and TRBJ2-1; 7 bases align to TRBD2. The CDR3 length is 17 residues. The germline V gene has CDR1 SGDLS and CDR2 YYNGEE. V dropped 3 bases and J dropped 4; count of bases not matched to a gene: 13.

This clonotype has at least ten counts. The V gene is TRBV19, the J gene TRBJ2-7; 8 bases are a match to TRBD2. The J segment lost 3 bases and the V segment lost 4 bases, leaving 14 bases of the junction unmatched. CDR3 length: 17 residues. Per the germline V gene, CDR1 is LNHDA and CDR2 is SQIVND (reference sequence). This chain's CDR3 is CASSTKNPRGGGYEQYF. The CDR3 nucleotides read TGTGCCAGTAGTACGAAGAATCCACGGGGGGGGGGCTACGAGCAGTACTTC.

This clonotype was seen at least ten times. The genes are TRBV6-6 and TRBJ2-7; tentative D call: TRBD2 (5 bases). Germline CDR1 is MNHNY and CDR2 is SVGAGI (reference sequence). Trimming took 5 bases from V and 5 from J, leaving 10 bases between them. The CDR3 contains 12 residues. This chain's CDR3 is CASSPGSHEQYF. The CDR3 coding sequence is TGTGCCAGCAGTCCGGGGAGCCACGAGCAGTACTTC.

This clonotype was seen repeatedly, ten times or more. The chain employs TRBV5-1 and TRBJ1-1, with D perhaps TRBD1 (5 bases). The V end was cut by 3 bases, the J end by 5 bases, with 17 bases between. This CDR3 has 15 residues. Germline CDR1 is SGHRS and CDR2 is YFSETQ. CDR3 bases: TGCGCCAGCAGCTCCACCAGGGTTGGTGGAACTGAAGCTTTCTTT. The encoded protein is CASSSTRVGGTEAFF.

At least ten counts were recorded for this clonotype. This chain uses TRBV3-1 with TRBJ2-3; 9 bases line up with TRBD2. This CDR3 is built from 16 residues. The V and J ends lost 4 bases and 3 bases, in that order; junction bases with no gene match: 8. Per germline, CDR1 LGHDT and CDR2 YNNKEL (reference sequence). The CDR3 DNA is TGTGCCAGCAGCCGCAACGGCGGGAGGGTAACAGATACGCAGTATTTT. This encodes CASSRNGGRVTDTQYF.

The table lists this clonotype with many counts. This chain links TRBV5-1 with TRBJ1-1; tentative D call: TRBD1 (6 bases). Germline V gene sequence: CDR1 SGHRS, CDR2 YFSETQ. Trimming shortened V by 3 bases and J by 5 bases, and 14 bases separated the two germline ends. There are 14 residues in the CDR3. This chain's CDR3 is CASSSGQSGTEAFF. Here the CDR3 DNA reads TGCGCCAGCAGCTCTGGACAGTCAGGTACTGAAGCTTTCTTT.

The sample holds many counts of this clonotype. The rearrangement uses TRBV12-3 or TRBV12-4 and TRBJ2-3, with unresolved D. V was shortened by 1 base and J by 0 bases, with 5 bases between the two germline ends. This CDR3 has 14 residues. CDR3: CASSLGASTDTQYF. CDR3 nucleotide sequence: TGTGCCAGCAGTTTAGGCGCTAGCACAGATACGCAGTATTTT.

This clonotype was detected ten times or more. The chain couples TRBV5-4 to TRBJ1-2; TRBD1 aligns across 7 bases. Losses at the gene ends were 2 bases for V and 4 bases for J; bases not matched to a gene: 5. Germline loops: CDR1 SGHNT, CDR2 YYREEE (reference sequence). The CDR3 has 14 residues. Written as DNA, the CDR3 is TGTGCCAGCAGCTTCCTGGGGACAGCCTATGGCTACACCTTC. Residues: CASSFLGTAYGYTF.

There are many counts of this clonotype. The chain uses TRBV12-3 or TRBV12-4 and TRBJ2-1; D is perhaps TRBD1 or TRBD2 (5 bases each). The CDR3 extends over 14 amino acids. Trimming pared 4 bases from V and 2 bases from J, leaving 9 bases between. The CDR3 region is CASSSGAAYNEQFF. In DNA, the CDR3 is TGTGCCAGCAGTTCCGGGGCCGCCTACAATGAGCAGTTCTTC.

This clonotype was detected many times. The rearrangement joins TRBV4-1 to TRBJ2-5, with 11 bases matching TRBD1. The V gene end was trimmed by 3 bases and the J gene end by 4 bases; junction bases not matched to a gene: 4. This CDR3 has 15 residues. Per the germline V gene, CDR1 is MGHRA and CDR2 is YSYEKL. The CDR3 DNA is TGCGCCAGCAGCCAGGAGGACAGGGGGCTAGAGACCCAGTACTTC. Amino acids: CASSQEDRGLETQYF.

This clonotype has at least ten counts. This rearrangement joins TRBV5-1 to TRBJ2-1; D is possibly TRBD2 (6 bases). This CDR3 comprises 15 residues. Germline CDR1 and CDR2: SGHRS and YFSETQ. Trimming took off 6 bases at V and 4 bases at J, with 17 bases between the two ends. The DNA of the CDR3 is TGCGCCAGCAAGTTTCTAAGCGGGTCTTACAATGAGCAGTTCTTC. It translates to CASKFLSGSYNEQFF.

In its sample, this clonotype was seen many times. The V call is TRBV29-1, the J call TRBJ2-2; D remains ambiguous. Trimming took 3 bases from V and 0 from J, leaving 5 bases between them. This CDR3 comprises 13 residues. From germline, CDR1 is SQVTM and CDR2 ANQGSEA. CDR3 residues: CSVDRTNTGELFF. DNA of the CDR3: TGCAGCGTTGACAGGACGAACACCGGGGAGCTGTTTTTT.

This chain joins TRBV18 and TRBJ2-7; D is ambiguous. V was pared by 4 bases and J by 3 bases, with 4 bases between. The germline CDR1 and CDR2 sequences are KGHSH and LQKENI. The CDR3 totals 11 residues. CDR3 in DNA: TGTGCCAGCTCACAGAACTACGAGCAGTACTTC. Translating it yields CASSQNYEQYF.

This clonotype was detected ten times or more. V gene TRBV20-1 combines with J gene TRBJ2-7, with D unresolved. In germline, CDR1 is DFQATT, CDR2 SNEGSKA (reference sequence). There are 12 residues in the CDR3. Trimming cost V 7 bases and J 6 bases, with 16 bases left between them. The CDR3 bases are TGCAGTGTTGTAGGACCGGCCCCCGAGCAGTACTTC. Its translation is CSVVGPAPEQYF.

In this sample, this clonotype turned up many times. The V and J genes are TRBV7-7 and TRBJ2-7; D gene ambiguous. The V and J ends lost 1 base and 4 bases respectively, with 14 bases between them. The germline CDR1 and CDR2 sequences are SSHAT and FNYEAQ (reference sequence). The CDR3 has 15 amino acids. CDR3 loop: CASSLEGVSLYEQYF. The CDR3, as DNA: TGTGCCAGCAGCTTAGAAGGAGTATCCCTATACGAGCAGTACTTC.

There are many counts of this clonotype. V and J are TRBV19 and TRBJ2-1; TRBD2 might be the D (6 bases). The CDR3 sequence is 17 residues long. V was clipped by 8 bases and J by 0 bases, with 20 bases between them. Germline V gene sequence: CDR1 LNHDA, CDR2 SQIVND (reference sequence). For the CDR3, the DNA is TGTGCCAGTCGCCCGACTTTGGGACTGAGCTCCTACAATGAGCAGTTCTTC. Translating it yields CASRPTLGLSSYNEQFF.